This T cell receptor (beta chain) stems from a study of blood T cell repertoires in COVID-19. Study in general: Collection of acute and convalescent COVID-19 samples took place in the United States, Italy and Spain. T cells, B-cell-depleted T cells, or PBMCs supplied cDNA or gDNA.

In the source study's methods: Using reference gene primer amplification, nucleated cell counts were estimated. Sequencing used immunoSEQ multiplex PCR; TCRdb keeps in-frame clones, though not all of them. The V and J calls and clone size are taken from that table; D and trimming were inferred from the DNA. The data contain 180,000 or so clones, roughly 88% of them seen just once; the ten biggest clones take up about 7%. Recruited during active infection, patients (from Seattle) were subsequently followed longitudinally. CDR3 length: 13 amino acids. The V and J ends lost 4 bases and 5 bases respectively, with 12 bases between them.

The chain combines TRBV12-3 or TRBV12-4 with TRBJ2-7; possibly TRBD2 for D (6 bases). The sequence came from a woman aged 40-49 years with COVID-19, enrolled during active disease. Input material: peripheral blood. The CDR3 loop reads CASSSRLGHEQYF. The CDR3 bases are TGTGCCAGCAGTTCGAGACTAGGACACGAGCAGTACTTC.